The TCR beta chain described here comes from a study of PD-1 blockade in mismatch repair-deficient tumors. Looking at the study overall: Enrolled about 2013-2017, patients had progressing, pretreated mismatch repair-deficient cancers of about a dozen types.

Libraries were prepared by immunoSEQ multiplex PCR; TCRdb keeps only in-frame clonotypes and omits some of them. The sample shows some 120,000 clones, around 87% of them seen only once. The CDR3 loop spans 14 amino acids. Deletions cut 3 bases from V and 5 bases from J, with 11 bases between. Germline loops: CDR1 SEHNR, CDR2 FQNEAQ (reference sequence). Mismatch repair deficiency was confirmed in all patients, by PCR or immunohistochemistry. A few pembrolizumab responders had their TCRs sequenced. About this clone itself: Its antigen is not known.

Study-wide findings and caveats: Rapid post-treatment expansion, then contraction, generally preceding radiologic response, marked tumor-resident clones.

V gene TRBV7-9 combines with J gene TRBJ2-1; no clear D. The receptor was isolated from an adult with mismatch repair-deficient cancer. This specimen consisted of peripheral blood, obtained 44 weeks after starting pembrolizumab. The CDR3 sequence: CASSFPVQNNEQFF. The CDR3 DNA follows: TGTGCCAGCAGCTTCCCGGTACAGAACAATGAGCAGTTCTTC.